The rows below give T cell receptor beta chains drawn from one sample of a study of blood T cell repertoires in COVID-19. The data were produced by immunoSEQ multiplex PCR, yet TCRdb's version contains in-frame clones alone and is incomplete. The profile shows approximately 120,000 clones, about 90% of them singletons. The sample was peripheral blood. The source is a woman in her fifties or sixties who had recovered from COVID-19. CDR3s include the opening cysteine and the closing phenylalanine or tryptophan. The D gene is left open where the match is weak. Rows give clone size only sometimes, using once, few, many, or a class for an expanded clone.

TRBJ2-7,TRBV5-1,TRBD1,-,TGCGCCAGCAGCTTGGGAGGGACAGCACGCTACGAGCAGTACTTC,CASSLGGTARYEQYF
TRBJ2-3,TRBV25-1,TRBD2,-,TGTGCCAGCACCTCTAGCGGAAGGGGTACGCAGTATTTT,CASTSSGRGTQYF
TRBJ1-1,TRBV29-1,TRBD1,-,TGCAGAAAAGACAGGGGAGAAGCTTTCTTT,CRKDRGEAFF
TRBJ2-5,TRBV7-3,TRBD1,-,TGTGCCAGCAGCTTAAAAGGGGGGACAGGGCAAGAGACCCAGTACTTC,CASSLKGGTGQETQYF
TRBJ1-5,TRBV7-9,TRBD1,medium-sized,TGTGCCAGCAGCTTAGGGGACAGGAGGGCCCAGCATTTT,CASSLGDRRAQHF
TRBJ2-2,TRBV19,-,-,TGTGCCAGTAGTCCTCGGGATTTGGGGGCCGACACCGGGGAGCTGTTTTTT,CASSPRDLGADTGELFF
TRBJ1-2,TRBV12-3/TRBV12-4,TRBD1,-,TGTGCCAGCAGTACCCGGACAGGACGACCCGTGCACTTC,CASSTRTGRPVHF
TRBJ1-5,TRBV19,TRBD1,-,TGTGCCAGTAGCAGGGGGACAGGGGGTAGTCAGCCCCAGCATTTT,CASSRGTGGSQPQHF
TRBJ1-2,TRBV15,-,-,TGTGCCACCAGCAGGCGGGACGGTGGCTACACCTTC,CATSRRDGGYTF
TRBJ1-2,TRBV7-9,TRBD1,-,TGTGCCAGCAGTTGGGGACAGTTAAACTATGGCTACACCTTC,CASSWGQLNYGYTF
TRBJ2-3,TRBV21-1,-,-,TGTGCCAGCAGCAAACACCCGGGACAGCTCAACACAGATACGCAGTATTTT,CASSKHPGQLNTDTQYF
TRBJ2-5,TRBV11-2,-,-,TGTGCCAGCACGGTATCCGGGGACCAAGAGACCCAGTACTTC,CASTVSGDQETQYF
TRBJ2-4,TRBV23-1,TRBD2,-,TGCGCCAGCAGTCGGTGTTGCAAGGTGGAGACTAGCGGGGAAAACATTCAGTACTTC,CASSRCCKVETSGENIQYF
TRBJ2-7,TRBV27,TRBD1,-,TGTGCCAGCAGTCCCTCGACAGGGGTTGCCTACGAGCAGTACTTC,CASSPSTGVAYEQYF
TRBJ1-1,TRBV7-2,-,-,TGTGCCAGCAGCTTCCGCAGGGAGGGCACTGAAGCTTTCTTT,CASSFRREGTEAFF